The 25 T cell receptor beta chains below were found in one sample sequenced in a study of cytomegalovirus exposure and HLA in healthy donors. The PCR employed 60 Vbeta primers together with 13 Jbeta primers. The data were produced by immunoSEQ multiplex PCR, yet TCRdb's version contains in-frame clones alone and is incomplete. The table lists roughly 200,000 clones, around 80% of them singletons. Material: PBMCs. All receptors come from a woman in her 30s in good health and CMV-seropositive.

This chain links TRBV5-1 with TRBJ1-2, with a possible D match to TRBD1 (5 bases). There are 14 residues in the CDR3. Trimming removed 4 bases from V and 6 bases from J, with 16 bases in between. Germline CDR1 reads SGHRS; CDR2 reads YFSETQ. CDR3 region: CASSGAGSFNGYTF. CDR3 DNA sequence: TGCGCCAGCAGCGGGGCAGGGTCATTTAATGGCTACACCTTC.

The chain recombines TRBV11-3 with TRBJ2-1, with 7 bases fitting TRBD2. With V trimmed by 3 bases and J by 7 bases, 6 bases remained unmatched. This CDR3 contains 14 residues. Germline V CDR1 and CDR2: SGHNT, YENEEA. CDR3 nucleotide sequence: TGTGCCAGCAGCTTGGGGCTAGCGGAAAATGAGCAGTTCTTC. Its translation: CASSLGLAENEQFF.

The chain links TRBV6-5 to TRBJ2-5; possibly TRBD2 for D (6 bases). Trimming took 6 bases from V and 7 from J, leaving 21 bases between them. This CDR3 contains 15 residues. Germline CDR1 is MNHEY and CDR2 is SVGAGI. The CDR3 bases are TGTGCCAGCAGGTCCGGGACTGGGGCCTCCGGGACCCAGTACTTC. Translating gives CASRSGTGASGTQYF.

This clone showed up just once. This chain links TRBV5-4 with TRBJ2-5; D gene unclear. CDR3 length: 15 residues. The V end lost 1 base, the J end lost 2 bases, and 12 bases lay between the germline ends. Per germline, CDR1 SGHNT and CDR2 YYREEE (reference sequence). The CDR3 sequence: CASSLRRSEQETQYF. Here the CDR3 DNA reads TGTGCCAGCAGCTTGCGCAGGTCAGAACAAGAGACCCAGTACTTC. The entire variable domain, with the rest obtained from reference TRBV5-4 and TRBJ2-5, is as follows: ETGVTQSPTHLIKTRGQQVTLRCSSQSGHNTVSWYQQALGQGPQFIFQYYREEENGRGNFPPRFSGLQFPNYSSELNVNALELDDSALYLCASSLRRSEQETQYFGPGTRLLVL.

This clone was found a few times. The rearrangement links TRBV4-1 to TRBJ2-3; D not certain. Germline lookup yields CDR1 MGHRA and CDR2 YSYEKL. The CDR3 is 17 residues long. Trimming removed 5 bases from V and 2 bases from J, with 20 bases in between. This CDR3 reads CASSASGGDINTDTQYF. CDR3 nucleotide sequence: TGCGCCAGCAGCGCGTCAGGTGGTGACATTAACACAGATACGCAGTATTTT.

This chain's CDR3 is CASSQDIGGGGTEAFF. The CDR3 coding sequence is TGTGCCAGCAGCCAAGATATAGGGGGCGGAGGCACTGAAGCTTTCTTT. The chain has TRBV4-2 and TRBJ1-1, with TRBD1 matching over 7 bases. The CDR3 totals 16 residues. V shed 0 bases and J 4 bases; nucleotides not matched to a gene: 8. Germline V gives CDR1 LGHNA, CDR2 YNFKEQ.

This rearrangement joins TRBV2 to TRBJ1-2; D is uncertain. CDR3 length: 14 residues. From germline, CDR1 is SNHLY and CDR2 FYNNEI. V was shortened by 4 bases and J by 6 bases, with 15 bases between the two germline ends. The CDR3 region is CASSVSGQVNGYTF. The CDR3 DNA reads as TGTGCCAGCAGTGTATCTGGGCAGGTCAATGGCTACACCTTC.

The chain couples TRBV4-3 to TRBJ1-6; TRBD1 is a possible D gene (5 bases). There are 15 residues in the CDR3. Germline CDR1 is LGHNA and CDR2 is YSLEER. The ends were cut back, 2 bases at V and 6 bases at J, with 11 bases in the middle. The CDR3 DNA reads TGCGCCAGCAGCCAATCCGGGACTGGTAATTCACCCCTCCACTTT. This gives the protein CASSQSGTGNSPLHF.

The chain employs TRBV14 and TRBJ2-1; possible D gene TRBD2, 5 bases. CDR3 length: 17 amino acids. V gave up 5 bases and J gave up 0 bases, with 17 bases separating them. CDR1 is SGHDN, CDR2 FVKESK, per germline. The DNA of the CDR3 is TGTGCCAGCAGCGCCAATGGTGTTGGGAGCTCCTACAATGAGCAGTTCTTC. As protein: CASSANGVGSSYNEQFF.

The chain combines TRBV7-8 with TRBJ2-3, with D possibly being TRBD2 (5 bases). CDR1 and CDR2 from the germline V gene are SGHVS and FQNEAQ. The CDR3 contains 13 residues. Trimming left V 3 bases short and J 6 bases short, with 10 bases between. The CDR3: CASSLRVDDTQYF. The CDR3 coding sequence is TGTGCCAGCAGCTTGAGGGTGGATGATACGCAGTATTTT.

V usage is TRBV15 and J usage is TRBJ1-2, with D perhaps matching TRBD1 (6 bases). There are 16 residues in the CDR3. CDR1 and CDR2 (germline): LNHNV, YYDKDF (reference sequence). Trimming left V 2 bases short and J 5 bases short, with 18 bases between. The CDR3 nucleotides are TGTGCCACCAGCAGACGCGGGGGGGGGCTCCCTTATGGCTACACCTTC. Encoded protein: CATSRRGGGLPYGYTF.

The rearrangement links TRBV19 to TRBJ2-7; a possible D gene is TRBD1 (6 bases). V dropped 6 bases and J dropped 2 bases, with 11 bases sitting between them. CDR3 length equals 13 residues. Germline V gene data show CDR1 as LNHDA and CDR2 as SQIVND (reference sequence). CDR3 in DNA: TGTGCCAGTAGAACGACAGGTACCTACGAGCAGTACTTC. It codes for CASRTTGTYEQYF.

This rearrangement joins TRBV5-6 to TRBJ2-1, with D maybe TRBD1 (6 bases). From germline, CDR1 is SGHDT and CDR2 YYEEEE. CDR3 length: 14 residues. Trimming cost V 1 base and J 8 bases, with 13 bases left between them. The CDR3 here is CASSLSQGIHEQFF. The CDR3 nucleotides read TGTGCCAGCAGCTTGAGTCAGGGGATCCATGAGCAGTTCTTC.

This chain links TRBV5-1 with TRBJ2-5; maybe TRBD1 (6 bases). The V and J ends lost 3 bases and 0 bases respectively, with 12 bases between them. Per the germline V gene, CDR1 is SGHRS and CDR2 is YFSETQ. The CDR3 spans 15 residues. The CDR3 protein is CASSSGGRYQETQYF. The CDR3 DNA sequence: TGCGCCAGCAGCTCTGGGGGCAGGTACCAAGAGACCCAGTACTTC.

This rearrangement joins TRBV28 to TRBJ1-4; TRBD1 aligns across 8 bases. The ends lost 6 bases at V and 12 bases at J; junction bases unmatched: 9. Germline V gene data show CDR1 as MDHEN and CDR2 as SYDVKM. The CDR3 is 13 amino acids. CDR3 loop: CASSRGTGLELFF. Written as DNA, the CDR3 is TGTGCCAGCAGCCGCGGGACAGGCTTGGAACTGTTTTTT.

CDR3 sequence (DNA): TGTGCCAGCAGCCCACCCCAAACTCGGATTCTAGCGGGAGGGGATGGGGGCACAGATACGCAGTATTTT. Encoded protein: CASSPPQTRILAGGDGGTDTQYF. This chain joins TRBV4-2 and TRBJ2-3, with 12 bases identical to TRBD2. The CDR3 extends over 23 amino acids. Trimming took 4 bases from V and 1 from J; bases not matched to a gene: 24. CDR1 LGHNA and CDR2 YNFKEQ come from the germline V gene.

On this clone: The sample has other DNA sequences that encode this CDR3 too. CDR3 residues: CASSLAGTSGYEQYF. CDR3 sequence (DNA): TGTGCCAGCAGCTTAGCGGGGACTAGCGGCTACGAGCAGTACTTC. This chain uses TRBV7-2 with TRBJ2-7, with 11 nucleotides matching TRBD2. J was trimmed by 3 bases and V by 0 bases; bases with no gene match: 1. CDR1 and CDR2 (germline): SGHTA, FQGNSA. The CDR3 extends over 15 amino acids.

The chain joins TRBV6-1 to TRBJ2-3; D possibly corresponds to TRBD2 (6 bases). V was trimmed by 7 bases and J by 4 bases, leaving 15 bases between them. This CDR3 comprises 14 residues. Germline V lookup: CDR1 MNHNS, CDR2 SASEGT. The CDR3 reads CASKRGDWADTQYF. CDR3 nucleotides: TGTGCCAGCAAGCGCGGGGATTGGGCAGATACGCAGTATTTT.

This chain joins TRBV6-7 and TRBJ1-5; 7 bases fit TRBD1. TRBV6-7 is an open reading frame whose function is uncertain. There are 15 residues in the CDR3. V was pared by 7 bases and J by 4 bases, with 10 bases of the junction left unmatched. The CDR3 protein is CASTFITGANQPQHF. DNA for the CDR3: TGTGCCAGCACCTTCATAACAGGGGCGAATCAGCCCCAGCATTTT.

The V and J genes are TRBV18 and TRBJ1-2; no definite D call. The germline CDR1 and CDR2 sequences are KGHSH and LQKENI. The CDR3 is 14 amino acids. V was shortened by 3 bases and J by 8 bases, with 16 bases between the two germline ends. DNA for the CDR3: TGTGCCAGCTCACCTTCCGTCAAGGTCGGGGGCTACACCTTC. Protein: CASSPSVKVGGYTF.

This rearrangement joins TRBV10-1 to TRBJ2-7; D is undetermined. CDR1 and CDR2 from the germline V gene are WNHNN and SYGVQD (reference sequence). Deletions cut 8 bases from V and 2 bases from J, with 7 bases between. The CDR3 has 11 residues. The CDR3 sequence: CASHAPYEQYF. For the CDR3, the DNA is TGCGCCAGCCATGCGCCCTACGAGCAGTACTTC.

The gene calls are TRBV7-6 and TRBJ2-7; 12 nucleotides agree with TRBD2. Germline lookup yields CDR1 SGHVS and CDR2 FNYEAQ. The CDR3 length is 15 residues. The trim removed 4 bases at V and 7 bases at J, leaving 8 bases unmatched. As DNA, the CDR3 is TGTGCCAGCAGCTCCAGACTAGCGGGAGTTGAAGAGCAGTACTTC. This gives the protein CASSSRLAGVEEQYF. The full variable domain, completed using reference TRBV7-6 and TRBJ2-7, is GAGVSQSPRYKVTKRGQDVALRCDPISGHVSLYWYRQALGQGPEFLTYFNYEAQQDKSGLPNDRFSAERPEGSISTLTIQRTEQRDSAMYRCASSSRLAGVEEQYFGPGTRLTVT.

This clone occurred a few times. This chain uses TRBV13 with TRBJ2-7; the match to TRBD2 covers 13 bases. The germline gives CDR1 PRHDT, CDR2 FYEKMQ (reference sequence). V gave up 4 bases and J gave up 1 base; unmatched junction bases: 16. The length of the CDR3 is 20 residues. The CDR3 DNA sequence: TGTGCCAGCAGCTCAACCCACGGACTAGCGGGGGAGTGGAGGTCCTACGAGCAGTACTTC. Protein sequence: CASSSTHGLAGEWRSYEQYF.

This sequence joins TRBV21-1 and TRBJ1-2; whether TRBD1, the table's D call, matches the DNA was not checked. TRBV21-1 represents a pseudogene. This CDR3 contains 19 residues. In DNA, the CDR3 is TGTGCCAGCAGCAAAGTTTTACAGGGCAGGTTAAGGGCTAACTATGGCTACACCTTC. Translation gives CASSKVLQGRLRANYGYTF.

The chain uses TRBV2 and TRBJ2-3, with D possibly being TRBD2 (5 bases). V lost 6 bases, J lost 10 bases, and 8 bases lay in between. CDR1 and CDR2 from the germline V gene are SNHLY and FYNNEI. This CDR3 comprises 10 residues. CDR3 sequence (DNA): TGTGCCAGCAGACTAGAAGCGCAGTATTTT. The encoded protein is CASRLEAQYF.